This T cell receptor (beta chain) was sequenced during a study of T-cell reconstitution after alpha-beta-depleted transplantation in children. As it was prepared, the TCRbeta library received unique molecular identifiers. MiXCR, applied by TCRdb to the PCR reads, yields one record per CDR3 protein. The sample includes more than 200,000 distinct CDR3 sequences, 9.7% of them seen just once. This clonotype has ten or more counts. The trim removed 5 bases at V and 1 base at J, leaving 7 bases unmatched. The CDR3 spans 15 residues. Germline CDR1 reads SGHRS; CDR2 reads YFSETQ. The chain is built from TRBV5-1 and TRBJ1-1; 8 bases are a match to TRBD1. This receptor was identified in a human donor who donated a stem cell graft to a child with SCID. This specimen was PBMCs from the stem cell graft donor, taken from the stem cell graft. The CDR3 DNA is TGCGCCAGCAGGCCCCGACAGGGGACGAACACTGAAGCTTTCTTT. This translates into CASRPRQGTNTEAFF.